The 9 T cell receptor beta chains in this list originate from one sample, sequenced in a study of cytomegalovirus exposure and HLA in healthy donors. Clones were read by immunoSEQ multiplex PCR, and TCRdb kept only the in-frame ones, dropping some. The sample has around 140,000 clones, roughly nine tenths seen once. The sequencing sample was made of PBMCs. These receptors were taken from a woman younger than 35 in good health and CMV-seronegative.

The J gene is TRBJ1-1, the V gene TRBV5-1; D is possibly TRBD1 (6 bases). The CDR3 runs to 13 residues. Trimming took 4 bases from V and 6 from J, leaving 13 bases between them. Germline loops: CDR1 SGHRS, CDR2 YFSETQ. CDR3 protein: CASSRTGGPEAFF. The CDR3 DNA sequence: TGCGCCAGCAGCCGGACGGGGGGCCCTGAAGCTTTCTTT.

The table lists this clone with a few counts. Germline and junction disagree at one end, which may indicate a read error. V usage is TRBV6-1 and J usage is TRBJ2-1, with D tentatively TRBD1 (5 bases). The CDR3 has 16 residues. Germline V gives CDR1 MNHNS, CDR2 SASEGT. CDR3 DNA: TGTGCCAGCCGTGAAGGGGCCTCAGGGTACAACAATGAGCAGTTCTTC. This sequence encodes CASREGASGYNNEQFF.

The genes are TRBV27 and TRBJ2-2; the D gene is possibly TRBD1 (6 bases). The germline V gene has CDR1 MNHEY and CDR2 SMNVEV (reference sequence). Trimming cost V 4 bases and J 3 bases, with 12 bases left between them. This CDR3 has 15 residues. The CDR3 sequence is CASSYLPGDTGELFF. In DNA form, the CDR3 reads TGTGCCAGCAGTTACCTCCCAGGGGACACCGGGGAGCTGTTTTTT.

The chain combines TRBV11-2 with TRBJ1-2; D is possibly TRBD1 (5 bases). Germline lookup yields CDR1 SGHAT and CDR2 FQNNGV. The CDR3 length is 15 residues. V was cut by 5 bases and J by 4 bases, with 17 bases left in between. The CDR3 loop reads CASSPRRDPTYGYTF. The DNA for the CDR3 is TGTGCCAGCAGCCCTAGGAGGGACCCTACCTATGGCTACACCTTC.

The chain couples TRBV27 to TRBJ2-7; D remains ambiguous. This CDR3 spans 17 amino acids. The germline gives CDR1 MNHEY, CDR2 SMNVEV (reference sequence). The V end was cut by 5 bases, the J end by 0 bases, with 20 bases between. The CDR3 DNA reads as TGTGCCAGCAGTCCAAACTCCCTCGGTCTCCGCTCCTACGAGCAGTACTTC. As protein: CASSPNSLGLRSYEQYF.

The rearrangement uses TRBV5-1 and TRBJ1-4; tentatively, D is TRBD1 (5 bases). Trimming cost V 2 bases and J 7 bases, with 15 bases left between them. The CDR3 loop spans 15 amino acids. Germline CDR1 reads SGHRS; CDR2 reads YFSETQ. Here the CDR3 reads CASSFLGGSGEKLFF. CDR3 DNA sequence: TGCGCCAGCAGCTTTCTCGGGGGAAGCGGTGAAAAACTGTTTTTT.

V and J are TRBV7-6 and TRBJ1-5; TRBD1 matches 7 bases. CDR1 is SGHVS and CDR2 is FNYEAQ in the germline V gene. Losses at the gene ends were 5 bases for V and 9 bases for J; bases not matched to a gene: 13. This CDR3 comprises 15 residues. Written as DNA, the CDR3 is TGTGCCAGCAGCCCCGAGACAGGGCGAGTCTCGCCCCAGCATTTT. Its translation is CASSPETGRVSPQHF.

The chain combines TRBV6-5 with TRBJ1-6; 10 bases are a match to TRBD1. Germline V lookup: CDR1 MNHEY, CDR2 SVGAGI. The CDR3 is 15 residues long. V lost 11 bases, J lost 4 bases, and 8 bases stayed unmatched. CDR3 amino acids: CAVGDRGFYNSPLHF. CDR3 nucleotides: TGTGCCGTGGGGGACAGGGGATTTTATAATTCACCCCTCCACTTT.

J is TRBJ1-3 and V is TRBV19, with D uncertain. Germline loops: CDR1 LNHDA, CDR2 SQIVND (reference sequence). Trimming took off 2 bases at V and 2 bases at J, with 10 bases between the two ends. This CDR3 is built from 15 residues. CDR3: CASSISGSTGNTIYF. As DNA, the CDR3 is TGTGCCAGTAGTATATCCGGGTCTACTGGAAACACCATATATTTT.